This entry lists 24 T cell receptor beta chains sequenced from one sample in a study of naive and memory T cell subsets. An oligonucleotide containing a UMI was ligated to the 3' end of TCR cDNA. The SP2 primer and nested alpha and beta constant region primers amplified ligated cDNA in four rounds. MiXCR was run by TCRdb on the 5' RACE reads, yielding one entry per CDR3 protein. The sample gives about 48,000 distinct CDR3 sequences, 4.7% of which show up once; about 0.8% is in the top ten. The receptors stem from a female donor in good health.

In this sample, this clonotype turned up a few times. This chain joins TRBV5-4 and TRBJ2-3; D is undetermined. The CDR3 has 17 residues. Germline-derived CDR1 and CDR2 are SGHNT and YYREEE (reference sequence). V was pared by 3 bases and J by 9 bases, with 26 bases between. CDR3 nucleotides: TGTGCCAGCAGCTCCCCCACGGCTAGGTCGTTTCCGGAGACGCAGTATTTT. This encodes CASSSPTARSFPETQYF.

This clonotype came up many times. This chain joins TRBV6-5 and TRBJ1-1; D not resolved. CDR3 size: 11 residues. Germline V lookup: CDR1 MNHEY, CDR2 SVGAGI. Trimming removed 6 bases from V and 1 base from J, with 3 bases in between. The CDR3 loop reads CASRANTEAFF. The CDR3 DNA follows: TGTGCCAGCAGAGCGAACACTGAAGCTTTCTTT.

This clonotype was recorded at least ten times. This sequence joins TRBV28 and TRBJ2-3; the match to TRBD2 covers 7 bases. V dropped 8 bases and J dropped 3; count of bases not matched to a gene: 11. Germline CDR1 is MDHEN and CDR2 is SYDVKM. There are 15 residues in the CDR3. DNA of the CDR3: TGTGCCAGCGGAAAACGACTAGCCGTGACAGATACGCAGTATTTT. The encoded protein is CASGKRLAVTDTQYF.

The table lists this clonotype with many counts. V and J are TRBV28 and TRBJ2-7; 8 bases match TRBD1. CDR3 length: 14 residues. After removal of 6 bases from V and 4 bases from J, the junction contained 8 bases not matched to a gene. Germline-derived CDR1 and CDR2 are MDHEN and SYDVKM. CDR3 coding DNA: TGTGCCAGCAGCATCGGGACAGGAGCTTACGAGCAGTACTTC. This codes for CASSIGTGAYEQYF. The whole variable domain, remainder taken from reference TRBV28 and TRBJ2-7, is DVKVTQSSRYLVKRTGEKVFLECVQDMDHENMFWYRQDPGLGLRLIYFSYDVKMKEKGDIPEGYSVSREKKERFSLILESASTNQTSMYLCASSIGTGAYEQYFGPGTRLTVT.

About this clonotype itself: A much larger clonotype is one base distant, so this may be a read error. The V and J genes are TRBV6-2 or TRBV6-3 and TRBJ2-1; possibly TRBD2 for D (6 bases). Trimming removed 0 bases from V and 6 bases from J, with 18 bases in between. Per germline, CDR1 MNHEY and CDR2 SVGEGT. This CDR3 region has 17 residues. The CDR3 DNA follows: TGTGCCAGCAGTTACTCGAGTGTCCCGGACTACTGCAATGAGCAGTTCTTC. It specifies CASSYSSVPDYCNEQFF.

This clonotype was found many times. This chain links TRBV20-1 with TRBJ2-7; D uncertain. The V gene lost 1 base and the J gene lost 3 bases, with 10 bases spanning the gap. This CDR3 is built from 13 residues. Per the germline V gene, CDR1 is DFQATT and CDR2 is SNEGSKA (reference sequence). CDR3 DNA sequence: TGCAGTGCTAGAGGAATACCCTTCTACGAGCAGTACTTC. It specifies CSARGIPFYEQYF.

This clonotype appeared many times. The chain uses TRBV6-1 and TRBJ1-2, with D possibly matching TRBD1 (6 bases). Germline CDR1 MNHNS, CDR2 SASEGT. V dropped 4 bases and J dropped 2 bases, with 11 bases sitting between them. The CDR3 totals 14 residues. The CDR3 coding sequence is TGTGCCAGCAGTGTTGGGGGGCCAAACTATGGCTACACCTTC. Amino acid sequence: CASSVGGPNYGYTF.

This clonotype was observed many times. The rearrangement uses TRBV12-3 or TRBV12-4 and TRBJ2-3, with a possible D match to TRBD2 (6 bases). Trimming removed 6 bases at V and 0 bases at J, with 19 bases between. The CDR3 covers 17 residues. The CDR3 DNA reads TGTGCCAGCAGCTCAAGAAGCGCCGGGAGTAGCACAGATACGCAGTATTTT. Protein product: CASSSRSAGSSTDTQYF.

This clonotype has a count of ten or more. This chain uses TRBV7-9 with TRBJ1-4, with D uncertain. Deletions cut 1 base from V and 5 bases from J, with 11 bases between. CDR1 and CDR2 (germline): SEHNR, FQNEAQ (reference sequence). The CDR3 has 15 residues. The CDR3 reads CASSLVGGPNEKLFF. In DNA, the CDR3 is TGTGCCAGCAGCTTAGTGGGTGGCCCAAATGAAAAACTGTTTTTT.

This clonotype was detected many times. This chain uses TRBV18 with TRBJ1-5; the D gene is possibly TRBD1 (6 bases). CDR3 length equals 14 residues. Trimming took off 5 bases at V and 7 bases at J, with 15 bases between the two ends. Germline CDR1 reads KGHSH; CDR2 reads LQKENI. The CDR3 DNA is TGTGCCAGCTCATCAACAGGGCTCGGGCAGCCCCAGCATTTT. It translates to CASSSTGLGQPQHF.

In this sample, this clonotype turned up many times. The chain combines TRBV12-3 or TRBV12-4 with TRBJ2-4, with 9 positions matching TRBD2. V gave up 1 base and J gave up 3 bases; unmatched junction bases: 1. This CDR3 is 15 amino acids long. The CDR3 region has the DNA TGTGCCAGCAGTTTAGAGACTAGCGGCAAAAACATTCAGTACTTC. Translated, it gives CASSLETSGKNIQYF.

This clonotype was picked up many times. The chain carries TRBV3-1 and TRBJ1-2; TRBD1 is a possible D gene (5 bases). This CDR3 region has 15 residues. The ends were cut back, 4 bases at V and 4 bases at J, with 16 bases in the middle. Germline loops: CDR1 LGHDT, CDR2 YNNKEL (reference sequence). CDR3 protein: CASSPNAGQAYGYTF. CDR3 nucleotides: TGTGCCAGCAGCCCTAATGCAGGGCAAGCCTATGGCTACACCTTC.

This clonotype was counted at least ten times. The chain has TRBV25-1 and TRBJ2-3; 11 nucleotides match TRBD2. This CDR3 contains 16 residues. The germline V gene has CDR1 MGHDK and CDR2 SYGVNS. The trim removed 4 bases at V and 3 bases at J, leaving 6 bases unmatched. CDR3 loop: CASSGRLAGITDTQYF. The CDR3 DNA reads as TGTGCCAGCAGTGGGAGACTAGCGGGAATAACAGATACGCAGTATTTT.

This clonotype was seen ten or more times. CDR3 DNA sequence: TGTGCCAGTAGTATGCTCGGGAACACCGGGGAGCTGTTTTTT. Protein product: CASSMLGNTGELFF. The chain carries TRBV19 and TRBJ2-2; D is unclear. CDR1 and CDR2 from the germline V gene are LNHDA and SQIVND (reference sequence). V lost 3 bases, J lost 1 base, and 6 bases lay in between. The CDR3 spans 14 residues.

This clonotype was recorded many times. V and J are TRBV11-3 and TRBJ2-1; TRBD2 agrees at 7 bases. V lost 2 bases, J lost 5 bases, and 3 bases stayed unmatched. The CDR3 consists of 14 residues. The germline V gene has CDR1 SGHNT and CDR2 YENEEA. DNA for the CDR3: TGTGCCAGCAGCTTAAGCGGGAACCACAATGAGCAGTTCTTC. Amino acids: CASSLSGNHNEQFF.

The table lists this clonotype with many counts. V is TRBV6-5 and J is TRBJ2-1, with D possibly being TRBD1 (6 bases). Germline CDR1 is MNHEY and CDR2 is SVGAGI. Trimming shortened V by 1 base and J by 7 bases, and 8 bases separated the two germline ends. CDR3 length: 13 residues. The chain's CDR3 is CASSYYDRNEQFF. The DNA of the CDR3 is TGTGCCAGCAGTTACTATGACAGGAATGAGCAGTTCTTC.

The sample holds many counts of this clonotype. The rearrangement uses TRBV7-3 and TRBJ2-1, with 15 bases matching TRBD2. The germline V gene has CDR1 SGHTA and CDR2 FQGTGA. The CDR3 contains 14 residues. Trimming cost V 2 bases and J 12 bases; bases outside gene matches: 2. The CDR3 nucleotides read TGTGCCAGCAGCTTATCGGGACTAGCGGGAGGGCAGTTCTTC. Translated: CASSLSGLAGGQFF.

This clonotype came up many times. The chain links TRBV5-1 to TRBJ1-1; no definite D call. Looked up from germline, CDR1 is SGHRS and CDR2 is YFSETQ. Trimming removed 3 bases from V and 7 bases from J, with 13 bases in between. This CDR3 contains 13 residues. The CDR3: CASSYDTVGEAFF. CDR3 DNA sequence: TGCGCCAGCAGCTACGACACGGTTGGTGAAGCTTTCTTT.

This clonotype was recorded at least ten times. The CDR3 spells CASSLAFSGYTF. CDR3 coding DNA: TGTGCCAGCAGTTTGGCTTTCTCTGGCTACACCTTC. The J gene is TRBJ1-2, the V gene TRBV28, with no clear D. The CDR3 runs to 12 residues. V was cut by 3 bases and J by 7 bases, with 9 bases left in between. Germline assignment: CDR1 MDHEN and CDR2 SYDVKM.

This clonotype was seen at least ten times. The chain has TRBV19 and TRBJ1-1; TRBD1 matches 7 bases. Germline lookup yields CDR1 LNHDA and CDR2 SQIVND (reference sequence). V lost 9 bases, J lost 0 bases, and 10 bases stayed unmatched. CDR3 length: 15 amino acids. Here the CDR3 DNA reads TGTGCCAGCCGGGACAGCGGCGCTCTGAACACTGAAGCTTTCTTT. This gives the protein CASRDSGALNTEAFF.

This clonotype was counted ten times or more. The chain joins TRBV7-7 to TRBJ1-3; no reliable D call. CDR1 is SSHAT and CDR2 is FNYEAQ in the germline V gene (reference sequence). The length of the CDR3 is 16 residues. The V end lost 9 bases, the J end lost 0 bases, and 18 bases lay between the germline ends. The CDR3 is CARNTETTGSGNTIYF. DNA of the CDR3: TGTGCCAGAAATACAGAGACTACTGGCTCTGGAAACACCATATATTTT.

This clonotype was recorded many times. The chain recombines TRBV28 with TRBJ2-7; a possible D gene is TRBD2 (6 bases). Trimming removed 5 bases from V and 6 bases from J, with 26 bases in between. The CDR3 runs to 17 residues. Looked up from germline, CDR1 is MDHEN and CDR2 is SYDVKM. CDR3 protein: CASSPSPGAPGGVEQYF. In DNA form, the CDR3 reads TGTGCCAGCAGTCCATCCCCGGGCGCCCCAGGCGGGGTCGAGCAGTACTTC. The variable domain in full, with the rest retrieved from reference TRBV28 and TRBJ2-7, is DVKVTQSSRYLVKRTGEKVFLECVQDMDHENMFWYRQDPGLGLRLIYFSYDVKMKEKGDIPEGYSVSREKKERFSLILESASTNQTSMYLCASSPSPGAPGGVEQYFGPGTRLTVT.

This clonotype was counted many times. The V call is TRBV4-2, the J call TRBJ2-7, with 8 positions matching TRBD2. Germline V gene lookup returns CDR1 LGHNA and CDR2 YNFKEQ. The CDR3 spans 19 residues. The ends lost 0 bases at V and 6 bases at J; junction bases unmatched: 19. DNA of the CDR3: TGTGCCAGCAGCCAAGATCTAATCGGGAGGGCCTCAATCCTTTCCGAGCAGTACTTC. This sequence encodes CASSQDLIGRASILSEQYF.

This clonotype was seen only a few times. The V gene is TRBV30, the J gene TRBJ2-5; TRBD1 matches at 9 bases. Germline V gene lookup returns CDR1 GTSNPN and CDR2 SVGIG (reference sequence). The V segment lost 1 base and the J segment 6 bases; nucleotides outside the gene matches: 6. The CDR3 is made up of 14 amino acids. CDR3 nucleotide sequence: TGTGCCTGGAGTGCCGGGACAGGGAGGAAGACCCAGTACTTC. This encodes CAWSAGTGRKTQYF.